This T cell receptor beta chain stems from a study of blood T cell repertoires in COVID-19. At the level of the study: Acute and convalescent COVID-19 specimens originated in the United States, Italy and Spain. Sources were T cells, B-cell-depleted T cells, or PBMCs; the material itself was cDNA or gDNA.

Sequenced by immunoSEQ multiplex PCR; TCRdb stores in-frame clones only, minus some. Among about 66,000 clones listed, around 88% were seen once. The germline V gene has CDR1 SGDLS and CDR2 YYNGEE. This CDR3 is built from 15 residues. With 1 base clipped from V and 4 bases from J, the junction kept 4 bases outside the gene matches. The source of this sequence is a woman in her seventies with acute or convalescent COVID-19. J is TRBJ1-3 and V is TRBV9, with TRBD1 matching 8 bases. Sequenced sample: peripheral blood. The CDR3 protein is CASSVSGGEGNTIYF. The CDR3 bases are TGTGCCAGCAGCGTATCAGGGGGCGAGGGAAACACCATATATTTT.